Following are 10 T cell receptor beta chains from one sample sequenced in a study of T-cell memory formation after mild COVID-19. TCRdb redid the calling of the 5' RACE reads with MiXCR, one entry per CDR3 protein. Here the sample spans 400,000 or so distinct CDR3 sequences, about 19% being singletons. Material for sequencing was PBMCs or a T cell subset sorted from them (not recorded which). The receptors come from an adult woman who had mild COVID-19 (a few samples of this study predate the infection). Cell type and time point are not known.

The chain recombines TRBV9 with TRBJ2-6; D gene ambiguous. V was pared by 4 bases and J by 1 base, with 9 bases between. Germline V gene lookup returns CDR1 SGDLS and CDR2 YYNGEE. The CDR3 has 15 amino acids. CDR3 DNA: TGTGCCAGCAGCCCCATCGGGTCTGGGGCCAACGTCCTGACTTTC. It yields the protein CASSPIGSGANVLTF.

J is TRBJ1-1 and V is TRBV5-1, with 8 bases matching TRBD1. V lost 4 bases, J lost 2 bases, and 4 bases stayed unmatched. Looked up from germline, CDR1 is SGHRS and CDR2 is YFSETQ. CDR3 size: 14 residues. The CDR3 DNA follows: TGCGCCAGCAGCCGGGGACAGGACAACACTGAAGCTTTCTTT. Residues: CASSRGQDNTEAFF.

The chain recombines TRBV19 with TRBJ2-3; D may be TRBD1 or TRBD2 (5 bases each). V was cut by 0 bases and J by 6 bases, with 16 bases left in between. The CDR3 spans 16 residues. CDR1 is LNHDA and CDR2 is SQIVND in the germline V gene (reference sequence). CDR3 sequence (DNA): TGTGCCAGTAGTATAGATTGGCAGGGACGGCTGGATACGCAGTATTTT. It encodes CASSIDWQGRLDTQYF.

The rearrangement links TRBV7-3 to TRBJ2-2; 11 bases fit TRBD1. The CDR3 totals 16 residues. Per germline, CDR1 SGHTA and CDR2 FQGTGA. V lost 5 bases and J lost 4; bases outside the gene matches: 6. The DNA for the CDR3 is TGTGCCAGCAGCCCCCGGACAGGGGGCGGCACCGGGGAGCTGTTTTTT. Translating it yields CASSPRTGGGTGELFF.

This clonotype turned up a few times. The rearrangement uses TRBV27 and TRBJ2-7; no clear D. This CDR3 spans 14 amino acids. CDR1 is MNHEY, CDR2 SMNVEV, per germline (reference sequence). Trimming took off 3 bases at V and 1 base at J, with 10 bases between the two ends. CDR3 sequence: CASSFSTDSYEQYF. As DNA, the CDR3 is TGTGCCAGCAGTTTTTCGACGGATTCCTACGAGCAGTACTTC.

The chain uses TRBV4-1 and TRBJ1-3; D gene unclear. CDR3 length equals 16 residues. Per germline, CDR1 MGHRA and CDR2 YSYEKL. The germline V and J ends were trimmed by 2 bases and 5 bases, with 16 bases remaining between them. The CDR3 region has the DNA TGCGCCAGCAGCCAACCTCTCCGGGAAGGAAGAAACACCATATATTTT. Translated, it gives CASSQPLREGRNTIYF.

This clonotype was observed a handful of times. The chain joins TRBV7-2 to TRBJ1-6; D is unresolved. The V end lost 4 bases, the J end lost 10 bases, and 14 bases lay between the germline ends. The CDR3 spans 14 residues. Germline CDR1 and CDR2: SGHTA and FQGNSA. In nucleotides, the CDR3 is TGTGCCAGCAGCTATCCTCAGACGAAATCACCCCTCCACTTT. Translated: CASSYPQTKSPLHF.

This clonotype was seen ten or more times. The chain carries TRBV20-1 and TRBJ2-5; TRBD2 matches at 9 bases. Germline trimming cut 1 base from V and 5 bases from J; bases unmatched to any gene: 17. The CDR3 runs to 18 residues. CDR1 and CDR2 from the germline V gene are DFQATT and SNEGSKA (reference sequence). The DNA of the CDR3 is TGCAGTGCTAGAGGGGCCACCGGGGGAAGCCTAGCGGGGGAGACCCAGTACTTC. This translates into CSARGATGGSLAGETQYF.

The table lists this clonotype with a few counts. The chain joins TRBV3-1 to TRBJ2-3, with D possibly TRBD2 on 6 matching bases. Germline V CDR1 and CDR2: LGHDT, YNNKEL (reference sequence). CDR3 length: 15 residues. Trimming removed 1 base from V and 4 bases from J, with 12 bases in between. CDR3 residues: CASSQADRRADTQYF. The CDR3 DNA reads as TGTGCCAGCAGCCAAGCCGATAGGAGGGCAGATACGCAGTATTTT.

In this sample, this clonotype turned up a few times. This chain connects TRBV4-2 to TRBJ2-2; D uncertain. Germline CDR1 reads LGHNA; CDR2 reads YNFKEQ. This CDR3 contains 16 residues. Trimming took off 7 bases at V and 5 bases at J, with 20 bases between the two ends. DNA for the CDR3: TGTGCCAGCACCCCTCGAGGACGGACCCGGACCGGGGAGCTGTTTTTT. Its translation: CASTPRGRTRTGELFF.